This record looks at one T cell receptor beta chain sequence and its context. There are a few counts of this clone. Its specific antigen is unknown. No per-base quality is available; no much larger clone lies one base away. Each donor gave one peripheral blood draw, averaging around 0.11 L, which was collected into heparinised tubes. A BD FACSAria II was used to sort naive, central memory, regulatory and stem cell-like memory CD4+ T cells with a panel that included CD45RO, CCR7, CD25, CD127, CD95 and CD27. Every sorted population had a purity above 95%. PBMCs were isolated immediately by Lymphoprep density gradient centrifugation and stained directly without culture. So that batch effects would be minimized, each experiment stained and sorted samples in pairs, pairing one healthy donor with one patient. The High Capacity cDNA Reverse Transcription Kit was used to reverse transcribe all of the isolated RNA, meaning that expressed TCRB transcripts were what got sequenced. Deep immunoSEQ sequencing was performed on naive, central memory and regulatory T cell samples, with an average of roughly 3.5 million total reads per sample. After sorted cells were lysed in RLT buffer, RNA was extracted with DNase-treated RNeasy Micro or Mini kits, with the choice depending on cell number. To prevent cross-contamination, each cell subset was processed individually, whereas patient and healthy donor samples were processed jointly. The immunoSEQ multiplex PCR was used to amplify TCRB sequences from cDNA, yielding 87-bp fragments that span the CDR3 region. Sequencing of the amplicons was done on the Illumina HiSeq platform. In the authors' own workflow: Synthetic template baselines were used to correct PCR bias computationally, reads within Hamming distance 2 were collapsed together, and singletons that could not be merged were discarded. By aligning reads against IMGT, V, D and J genes, CDR3 length, and insertions or deletions at six rearrangement sites were assigned. Clonotype counts were normalized to sorted cell number within each subset before computing true diversity and Gini coefficients with the tcR R package. Repertoire sharing was quantified using the overlap coefficient calculated on TCRB nucleotide sequences. TCRdb retrieved this table from immuneACCESS and kept in-frame rearrangements only. Not all clones are present; in checked studies, unresolved V genes account for under half, and no reason is known for the remainder. D and trimming were read from the DNA, whereas the V and J calls and clone size are those reported in that table. The sample data list about 140,000 clones, and less than 15% of these were observed just once. The ten largest make up 1.3% of the sample.

This entry comes from a study of beta chain features in type 1 diabetes (dated by TCRdb to between 2018 and 2020). Background on the whole study: No differences in mean age, gender distribution, total cell number or subset yield were found between patients and healthy donors. A total of roughly 98,000,000 sorted cells were examined across all samples, and RNA yield correlated strongly with the number of cells per subset. The study compared the TCRB repertoires of sorted circulating CD4+ T cell subsets in recently diagnosed type 1 diabetes patients with those in matched healthy donors. Regulatory and stem cell-like memory subsets were obtained from only 8 patients and about 8 healthy donors, while naive and central memory subsets were obtained from all 30 or so donors.

What the research found in general, with its limitations: The naive, central memory and regulatory TCRB repertoires appeared to resemble one another more closely among patients than among healthy donors. Type 1 diabetes patients showed a moderate but significant shortening of TCRB CDR3 length in all four CD4+ subsets. Sequencing cDNA rather than genomic DNA could over-represent highly expressing activated cells, although activation and CD3 levels did not differ between groups. PCR may preferentially amplify shorter templates, but because patient and control samples were amplified and corrected together, any resulting skew would affect both groups equally. Patients with type 1 diabetes made fewer insertions and deleted more nucleotides at VDJ recombination sites, implying thymic rearrangement abnormalities. Only small numbers of individuals were included in the HLA sub-analyses, which left unresolved whether HLA type had any influence on TCRB rearrangement.

Taken from cysteine to phenylalanine, the CDR3 has 14 residues. Only the CDR3 DNA stays, 42 bases, in frame from base 1. Via the germline V gene, CDR1 is ENHRY and CDR2 SYGVKD. The V end loses 7 bases and the J end loses 4 bases, and a stretch of 14 bases separates them. The sequenced sample was central memory CD4+ T cells from blood. This sequence originates from a man aged 18 to 29 with type 1 diabetes. The receptor chain draws on TRBV10-3 and TRBJ2-1, with the D segment possibly TRBD1 or TRBD2, each aligning over 5 bases. The CDR3 region has the sequence CAITRGADYNEQFF. The DNA sequence is given as TGTGCCATCACCAGAGGGGCAGATTACAATGAGCAGTTCTTC.